This is a list of T cell receptor beta chains from one sample in a study of blood T cell repertoires in COVID-19. Using immunoSEQ multiplex PCR, the repertoire was profiled, and TCRdb retains in-frame clones only, with some absent. The profile shows 200,000 to 250,000 clones, around 80% of them singletons. The sequencing sample was made of peripheral blood. Every receptor here comes from a man aged 30 to 39 with active or convalescent COVID-19. CDR3s include the opening cysteine and the closing phenylalanine or tryptophan. D genes are given only for firm matches. The listing skips clone size in some rows; elsewhere it reads once, few, many or a size class.

TRBV21-1,NA,TRBJ1-5,NA,TGTGCCAGCAGCAAACTTTGTGAAGGGGGACAGCCCCAGCATTTT,CASSKLCEGGQPQHF
TRBV9,TRBD1,TRBJ2-3,NA,TGTGCCAGCAGCGCCAGGGGGTATTACCCAGATACGCAGTATTTT,CASSARGYYPDTQYF
TRBV6-4,TRBD2,TRBJ2-1,few,TGTGCCAGCAGTGAGCCCAGCGGGGTCACGATGGGCAATGAGCAGTTCTTC,CASSEPSGVTMGNEQFF
TRBV6-5,NA,TRBJ1-2,few,TGTGCCAGCAGTTACTCGAGGAACAACTATGGCTACACCTTC,CASSYSRNNYGYTF
TRBV6-5,NA,TRBJ2-2,many,TGTGCCAGCAGTTACCGGGTCCCAGATCCCGGGGAGCTGTTTTTT,CASSYRVPDPGELFF
TRBV7-2,TRBD1,TRBJ1-6,NA,TGTGCCAGCAGCCCGACGGACAGGTTGTCCGGGGCACCCCTCCACTTT,CASSPTDRLSGAPLHF
TRBV6-5,NA,TRBJ2-7,NA,TGTGCCAGCAGTTATAACGGACAGTACGAGCAGTACTTC,CASSYNGQYEQYF
TRBV9,TRBD1,TRBJ1-5,NA,TGTGCCAGCAGCGGACAGGGGTTGGGTCAGCCCCAGCATTTT,CASSGQGLGQPQHF
TRBV5-1,TRBD2,TRBJ2-2,NA,TGCGCCAGCAGCTTGGGGCCAGCGGGAGCCTCCGGGGAGCTGTTTTTT,CASSLGPAGASGELFF
TRBV27,NA,TRBJ1-6,NA,TGTGCCAGCAGTTTACAGAGACAGAATAATTCACCCCTCCACTTT,CASSLQRQNNSPLHF
TRBV7-2,NA,TRBJ2-7,NA,TGTGCCAGCAGCTTAGTCGCAGCGTACGAGCAGTACTTC,CASSLVAAYEQYF
TRBV6-6,NA,TRBJ2-1,NA,TGTGCCAGCAGTTACCGGGACTCCTACAATGAGCAGTTCTTC,CASSYRDSYNEQFF
TRBV5-6,NA,TRBJ1-2,NA,TGTGCCAGCAGCTTGGAAGTAGCCTATGGCTACACCTTC,CASSLEVAYGYTF
TRBV7-3,TRBD2,TRBJ2-3,once,TGTGCCAGCAGCTTAACCGGAGGGGCTAGCGGGAGGGTAGCAGATACGCAGTATTTT,CASSLTGGASGRVADTQYF
TRBV19,TRBD1,TRBJ1-1,NA,TGTGCCAGTAGAGGACAGGACCCTTTCTTT,CASRGQDPFF
TRBV7-2,NA,TRBJ1-1,NA,TGTGCCAGCACCTCGGGTCGGCAAAACACTGAAGCTTTCTTT,CASTSGRQNTEAFF
TRBV6-2/TRBV6-3,NA,TRBJ1-6,NA,TGTGCCAGCAGTTACGGATCGACAGCTTCTAATTCACCCCTCCACTTT,CASSYGSTASNSPLHF
TRBV7-2,NA,TRBJ1-5,NA,TGTGCCAGCACCCCAGGCGGGCGGGATCAGCCCCAGCATTTT,CASTPGGRDQPQHF
TRBV7-3,NA,TRBJ2-2,NA,TGTGCCAGCAGCTTAACCGGACAGAACACCGGGGAGCTGTTTTTT,CASSLTGQNTGELFF
TRBV11-2,TRBD2,TRBJ2-3,NA,TGTGCCAGCGGGCGGGGGAGGGGCACAGATACGCAGTATTTT,CASGRGRGTDTQYF
TRBV28,NA,TRBJ2-7,NA,TGTGCCAGCAGTTTATTGGGGACACACTACGAGCAGTACTTC,CASSLLGTHYEQYF
TRBV27,NA,TRBJ2-7,NA,TGTGCCAGCAGTTTCCGGGACACCTACGAGCAGTACTTC,CASSFRDTYEQYF
TRBV19,NA,TRBJ1-4,NA,TGTGCCAGTAGTATGCGGGACGGAGTTATAGGAAAACTGTTTTTT,CASSMRDGVIGKLFF
TRBV7-2,NA,TRBJ2-3,NA,TGTGCCAGCAGCTATCTCCTCACAGATACGCAGTATTTT,CASSYLLTDTQYF
TRBV6-5,NA,TRBJ2-6,NA,TGTGCCAGCAGTTACTCTCGGAGCTCTGGGGCCAACGTCCTGACTTTC,CASSYSRSSGANVLTF
TRBV5-1,TRBD1,TRBJ2-2,NA,TGCGCCAGCAGATATAGGACCGGGACAGGGGGCTCCGGGGAGCTGTTTTTT,CASRYRTGTGGSGELFF
TRBV4-3,NA,TRBJ1-5,NA,TGCGCCAGCAGCCAAGATTACCTACAGCCCCAGCATTTT,CASSQDYLQPQHF
TRBV6-7,NA,TRBJ1-1,few,TGTGCCAGCAGCCTCGGTCCCTCGAGCATGAACACTGAAGCTTTCTTT,CASSLGPSSMNTEAFF
TRBV6-5,TRBD1,TRBJ1-1,NA,TGTGCCAGCACCCTGGGGACAGGTTACACTGAAGCTTTCTTT,CASTLGTGYTEAFF
TRBV28,NA,TRBJ2-3,NA,TGTGCCAGCAGCCCCAGACAGGTGTTAAGCCTTCGCACAGATACGCAGTATTTT,CASSPRQVLSLRTDTQYF
TRBV7-9,NA,TRBJ1-1,NA,TGTGCCAGCAGCTTAGGGGGAGACACTGAAGCTTTCTTT,CASSLGGDTEAFF
TRBV28,TRBD1,TRBJ1-5,NA,TGTGCCAGCACCCTACAGGGGAACCCAAATCAGCCCCAGCATTTT,CASTLQGNPNQPQHF
TRBV30,NA,TRBJ2-7,NA,TGTGCCTGGACCGACGGGTTTGGCGAGCAGTACTTC,CAWTDGFGEQYF
TRBV6-5,NA,TRBJ1-2,once,TGTGCCAGCAAGTGGGGGCCCGACTATGGCTACACCTTC,CASKWGPDYGYTF
TRBV15,TRBD1,TRBJ1-1,once,TGTGCCACCAGCAGAGGTGGACAGGCAAATGAAGCTTTCTTT,CATSRGGQANEAFF
TRBV19,TRBD2,TRBJ2-5,NA,TGTGCCAGTAGTATACAGCGCGCCTCTAGTAGTGATGCGGGAGTAACCCCTAACTTC,CASSIQRASSSDAGVTPNF
TRBV7-7,NA,TRBJ2-3,NA,TGTGCTAGCACCCCAGGCGGGTTAACAGATACGCAGTATTTT,CASTPGGLTDTQYF